This T cell receptor (beta chain) was recovered during a study of shared clonotypes between healthy human individuals. CD8 cells regarded as naive lacked CD45RO, were positively chosen for CCR7, and omitted terminally differentiated effector memory CD45RA+ cells. The deep-level immunoSEQ assay was used. Clones were sequenced by immunoSEQ multiplex PCR, and TCRdb holds only the in-frame ones, with some missing. The sample has roughly 2.1 million clones, just over 90% seen once. The germline V and J ends were trimmed by 3 bases and 9 bases, with 15 bases remaining between them. Germline-derived CDR1 and CDR2 are LGHNA and YSLEER. The CDR3 runs to 14 residues.

V usage is TRBV4-3 and J usage is TRBJ2-4, with a weak D call TRBD2 (7 bases). The sequencing sample was made of naive CD8+ T cells from PBMCs. This receptor was obtained from a man younger than 35 in good health. Some clones in this sample may be carry-over from other donors' samples. CDR3 protein: CASSHRGGEGIQYF. In DNA, the CDR3 is TGCGCCAGCAGCCACCGAGGGGGGGAAGGCATTCAGTACTTC.